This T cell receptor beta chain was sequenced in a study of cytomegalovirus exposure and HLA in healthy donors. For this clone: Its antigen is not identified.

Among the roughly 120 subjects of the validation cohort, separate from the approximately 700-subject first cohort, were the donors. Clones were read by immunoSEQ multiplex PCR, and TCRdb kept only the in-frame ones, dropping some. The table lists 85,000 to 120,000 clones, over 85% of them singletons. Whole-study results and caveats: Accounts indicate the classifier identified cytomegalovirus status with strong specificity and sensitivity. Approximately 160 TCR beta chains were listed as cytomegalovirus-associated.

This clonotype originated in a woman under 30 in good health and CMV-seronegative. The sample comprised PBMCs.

CDR3 loop: CASSSRTSGSYNEQFF. The CDR3 coding sequence is TGTGCCAGCAGCTCCCGGACTAGCGGGAGCTACAATGAGCAGTTCTTC. V gene TRBV5-4 combines with J gene TRBJ2-1; 13 nucleotides agree with TRBD2. This CDR3 has 16 amino acids. V lost 3 bases and J lost 3; bases outside the gene matches: 3. CDR1 is SGHNT and CDR2 is YYREEE in the germline V gene (reference sequence).